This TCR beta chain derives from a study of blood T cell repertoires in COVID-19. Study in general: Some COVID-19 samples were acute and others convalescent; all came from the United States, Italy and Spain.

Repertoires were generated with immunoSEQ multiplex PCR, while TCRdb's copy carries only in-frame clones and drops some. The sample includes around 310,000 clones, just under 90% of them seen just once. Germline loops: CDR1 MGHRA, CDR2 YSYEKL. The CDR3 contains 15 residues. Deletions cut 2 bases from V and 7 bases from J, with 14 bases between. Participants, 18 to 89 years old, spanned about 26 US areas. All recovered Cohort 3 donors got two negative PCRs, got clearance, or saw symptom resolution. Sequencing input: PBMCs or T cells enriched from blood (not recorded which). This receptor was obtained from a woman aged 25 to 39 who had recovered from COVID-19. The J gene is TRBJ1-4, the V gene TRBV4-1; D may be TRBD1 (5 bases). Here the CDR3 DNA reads TGCGCCAGCAGCCAACCTGGGGGGTTTCGTGAAAAACTGTTTTTT. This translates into CASSQPGGFREKLFF.